This T cell receptor beta chain was recorded in a study of shared clonotypes between healthy human individuals. The repertoire was sequenced with immunoSEQ multiplex PCR; TCRdb's copy has only in-frame clones and lacks some. The sample carries more than 2 million clones, roughly 95% recorded once. J was trimmed by 9 bases and V by 6 bases; bases with no gene match: 6. Germline loops: CDR1 WSHSY, CDR2 SAAADI. The CDR3 has 14 amino acids. This TCR was recovered from a man between 18 and 29 years old in good health. The V call is TRBV10-2, the J call TRBJ1-6; 9 bases align to TRBD1. The sequencing input was naive CD4+ T cells sorted from blood. Documented subset: CD45RA+ positively selected. The CDR3 DNA is TGCGCCAGCAGCCGGGACAGGGTTGGTTCACCCCTCCACTTT. It translates to CASSRDRVGSPLHF.